Ten or more counts support the clone carrying this T cell receptor (beta chain). No antigen is known for it. The CDR3 end lies 3 residues beyond the end of the read and is filled in from the germline J gene. The repertoire was sequenced with immunoSEQ multiplex PCR; TCRdb's copy has only in-frame clones and lacks some. This sample has 30,000 to 40,000 clones, each found more than once. The CDR3 covers 15 residues. CDR1 is LNHDA and CDR2 is SQIVND in the germline V gene (reference sequence). V dropped 7 bases and J dropped 4; count of bases not matched to a gene: 8. The data stem from a study of T cell clonality in common variable immunodeficiency. Findings of the study overall: Fewer deletions and N-nucleotide insertions were reportedly seen in common variable immunodeficiency TCR beta sequences.

Sequencing was performed on peripheral blood mononuclear cells. The receptor was derived from a human donor with common variable immunodeficiency. The V call is TRBV19, the J call TRBJ2-1; 9 bases are shared with TRBD2. The CDR3 bases that were read are TGTGCCAGTACCGAAGCGGGAGGATTGTACAATGAG. Translation gives CASTEAGGLYNE. The full CDR3 is CASTEAGGLYNEQFF.